The entry below describes one T cell receptor (beta chain). Its antigen is still unknown. V was pared by 5 bases and J by 3 bases, with 14 bases between. Germline V CDR1 and CDR2: SQVTM, ANQGSEA. The CDR3 has 13 residues. The repertoire was sequenced with immunoSEQ multiplex PCR; TCRdb's copy has only in-frame clones and lacks some. The sample records 80,000 to 130,000 clones, 94% being singletons. This sample is drawn from a study of siplizumab effects on memory and regulatory T cells. Regarding the study as a whole: Roughly 80-96% of proliferating CD4+ or CD8+ clones lacked an assignable naive or memory phenotype. Naive T cells looked more diverse than memory cells and looked like major alloresponse contributors. Confirmation was lacking for the suppressive function of proliferating Tregs derived from siplizumab cultures. Unstimulated subsets accounted for the mapping of only a minor share of the clones that were alloreactive.

Sequences were obtained from Tregs sorted from blood. This sequence joins TRBV29-1 and TRBJ2-7; possible D gene TRBD2, 5 bases. The sequence was collected from a human donor in good health. CDR3 nucleotides: TGCAGCGTTTCCCATAGGGAGAACTACGAGCAGTACTTC. This sequence encodes CSVSHRENYEQYF.